Shown below are 29 T cell receptor beta chains from a single sample sequenced in a study of OX40 agonist ivuxolimab in advanced cancers. Library preparation used the immunoSEQ multiplex PCR assay. TCRdb stores this immuneACCESS table with in-frame sequences only. Part of the clones is absent; in the studies checked, under half of the shortfall reflects unresolved V genes, and no reason is known for the rest. Here the sample has some 130,000 clones; 93% occur a single time. Under 1.3% of the sample rests with the top ten. Sequenced material: CD4+ or CD8+ T cells sorted from blood, taken in a trial of the OX40 agonist ivuxolimab. The source is an adult with an advanced solid tumor such as melanoma, head and neck, liver or kidney cancer.

V is TRBV6-5 and J is TRBJ1-1; tentative D call: TRBD1 (5 bases). The CDR3 loop spans 14 amino acids. The ends were cut back, 7 bases at V and 4 bases at J, with 16 bases in the middle. The germline CDR1 and CDR2 sequences are MNHEY and SVGAGI. The CDR3 spells CASTNQYGGTEAFF. The CDR3 DNA is TGTGCCAGCACCAACCAGTACGGGGGCACTGAAGCTTTCTTT.

The chain joins TRBV10-3 to TRBJ2-2, with a weak D call TRBD2 (5 bases). Per germline, CDR1 ENHRY and CDR2 SYGVKD. This CDR3 comprises 14 residues. Trimming shortened V by 3 bases and J by 4 bases, and 9 bases separated the two germline ends. This CDR3 is CAISDGLGTGELFF. CDR3 sequence (DNA): TGTGCCATCAGTGACGGACTTGGCACCGGGGAGCTGTTTTTT.

This clone was seen only a few times. J is TRBJ1-1 and V is TRBV9, with D hard to call. Germline V CDR1 and CDR2: SGDLS, YYNGEE. The CDR3 spans 13 residues. Trimming pared 1 base from V and 0 bases from J, leaving 4 bases between. The CDR3: CASSVSLNTEAFF. The CDR3 DNA follows: TGTGCCAGCAGCGTATCACTGAACACTGAAGCTTTCTTT.

This chain joins TRBV5-1 and TRBJ2-1; maybe TRBD2 (5 bases). This CDR3 comprises 15 residues. Per germline, CDR1 SGHRS and CDR2 YFSETQ. V was pared by 1 base and J by 6 bases, with 14 bases between. The CDR3 DNA follows: TGCGCCAGCAGCTTGCCGCGGGTACCAGGCAATGAGCAGTTCTTC. Its protein product is CASSLPRVPGNEQFF.

This clone came up once. This chain links TRBV28 with TRBJ1-2, with D tentatively TRBD1 (5 bases). CDR3 length: 15 amino acids. Germline CDR1 MDHEN, CDR2 SYDVKM. V shed 4 bases and J shed 8 bases, with 20 bases lying between them. CDR3 sequence reads: CASSSGVFQRGGYTF. The CDR3 bases are TGTGCCAGCAGTTCGGGGGTCTTTCAAAGGGGAGGCTACACCTTC.

This sequence joins TRBV4-3 and TRBJ1-1, with 9 bases fitting TRBD1. After removal of 0 bases from V and 4 bases from J, the junction contained 9 bases not matched to a gene. The length of the CDR3 is 17 residues. Germline V gene data show CDR1 as LGHNA and CDR2 as YSLEER. The CDR3 DNA follows: TGCGCCAGCAGCCAAGATCCTGGGACAGGGAGTGTCACTGAAGCTTTCTTT. Amino acids: CASSQDPGTGSVTEAFF.

The V and J genes are TRBV11-2 and TRBJ2-1; D uncertain. Germline CDR1 reads SGHAT; CDR2 reads FQNNGV. This CDR3 is built from 13 residues. Trimming cost V 5 bases and J 10 bases, with 15 bases left between them. For the CDR3, the DNA is TGTGCCAGCAGCCTGGTAGGGTTCGGGGAGCAGTTCTTC. Translation gives CASSLVGFGEQFF.

The rearrangement links TRBV5-1 to TRBJ2-7; 9 bases are a match to TRBD2. Germline V gene sequence: CDR1 SGHRS, CDR2 YFSETQ. With 0 bases clipped from V and 2 bases from J, the junction kept 3 bases outside the gene matches. The CDR3 length is 15 residues. The CDR3 DNA is TGCGCCAGCAGCTTGGGTGGGACTAGCCCCTACGAGCAGTACTTC. Translated, it gives CASSLGGTSPYEQYF. The full variable domain, with the rest looked up from reference TRBV5-1 and TRBJ2-7, is KAGVTQTPRYLIKTRGQQVTLSCSPISGHRSVSWYQQTPGQGLQFLFEYFSETQRNKGNFPGRFSGRQFSNSRSEMNVSTLELGDSALYLCASSLGGTSPYEQYFGPGTRLTVT.

The V and J genes are TRBV6-5 and TRBJ2-5; D is undetermined. V dropped 4 bases and J dropped 12 bases, with 12 bases sitting between them. CDR1 and CDR2 (germline): MNHEY, SVGAGI. The CDR3 sequence is 11 residues long. The CDR3 nucleotides are TGTGCCAGCAGTTCCCAGACAAAAGAGTACTTC. Amino acid sequence: CASSSQTKEYF.

The chain links TRBV12-5 to TRBJ1-1; D is possibly TRBD1 (6 bases). Germline CDR1 reads LGHNT; CDR2 reads FRNRAP. V lost 5 bases and J lost 3, with 10 bases in between. There are 13 residues in the CDR3. The CDR3 protein is CASGRDTYTEAFF. The CDR3 nucleotides are TGTGCTAGTGGTCGGGACACCTACACTGAAGCTTTCTTT. Together with reference TRBV12-5 and TRBJ1-1, the CDR3 gives the full variable domain: DARVTQTPRHKVTEMGQEVTMRCQPILGHNTVFWYRQTMMQGLELLAYFRNRAPLDDSGMPKDRFSAEMPDATLATLKIQPSEPRDSAVYFCASGRDTYTEAFFGQGTRLTVV.

The chain carries TRBV9 and TRBJ2-2; possible D gene TRBD1, 5 bases. V was pared by 1 base and J by 2 bases, with 9 bases between. CDR1 and CDR2 (germline): SGDLS, YYNGEE. The CDR3 has 15 amino acids. CDR3 loop: CASSVNQGNTGELFF. The CDR3 DNA is TGTGCCAGCAGCGTAAATCAGGGTAACACCGGGGAGCTGTTTTTT.

Only one count was recorded for this clone. The chain links TRBV5-1 to TRBJ1-4, with 7 bases identical to TRBD1. Looked up from germline, CDR1 is SGHRS and CDR2 is YFSETQ. The CDR3 length is 16 residues. Trimming took 5 bases from V and 5 from J; bases not matched to a gene: 12. CDR3 in amino acids: CASRTGTSFYNEKLFF. In nucleotides, the CDR3 is TGCGCCAGCAGGACAGGGACATCATTCTACAATGAAAAACTGTTTTTT.

V gene TRBV5-4 combines with J gene TRBJ1-1, with D possibly TRBD1 on 5 matching bases. Trimming left V 0 bases short and J 7 bases short, with 13 bases between. This CDR3 has 14 amino acids. Germline lookup yields CDR1 SGHNT and CDR2 YYREEE (reference sequence). The CDR3: CASSLGGRQFEAFF. The CDR3 nucleotides read TGTGCCAGCAGCTTGGGAGGGCGACAGTTTGAAGCTTTCTTT.

The rearrangement joins TRBV19 to TRBJ2-5; tentative D call: TRBD2 (6 bases). The CDR3 loop spans 14 amino acids. V shed 4 bases and J shed 0 bases, with 9 bases lying between them. From germline, CDR1 is LNHDA and CDR2 SQIVND (reference sequence). The CDR3 reads CASSTRDYQETQYF. As DNA, the CDR3 is TGTGCCAGTAGTACCCGGGACTACCAAGAGACCCAGTACTTC. Supplemented by reference TRBV19 and TRBJ2-5, the full variable domain reads DGGITQSPKYLFRKEGQNVTLSCEQNLNHDAMYWYRQDPGQGLRLIYYSQIVNDFQKGDIAEGYSVSREKKESFPLTVTSAQKNPTAFYLCASSTRDYQETQYFGPGTRLLVL.

To note about this clone: Different DNA sequences within this sample yield the same CDR3. V is TRBV5-1 and J is TRBJ2-1; 8 bases map to TRBD1. This CDR3 is built from 14 residues. The germline CDR1 and CDR2 sequences are SGHRS and YFSETQ. V lost 3 bases, J lost 7 bases, and 6 bases stayed unmatched. CDR3 sequence (DNA): TGCGCCAGCAGCTCGGGGACAGGTGGGAATGAGCAGTTCTTC. It yields the protein CASSSGTGGNEQFF.

This chain uses TRBV5-1 with TRBJ2-5; TRBD2 agrees at 9 bases. CDR3 length: 16 amino acids. The ends lost 5 bases at V and 1 base at J; junction bases unmatched: 9. Germline V gene sequence: CDR1 SGHRS, CDR2 YFSETQ. CDR3 nucleotide sequence: TGCGCCAGCAGACCGGGACTAGCCATGTTCCAAGAGACCCAGTACTTC. Translated, it gives CASRPGLAMFQETQYF. Combining the CDR3 with reference TRBV5-1 and TRBJ2-5 gives the whole variable domain KAGVTQTPRYLIKTRGQQVTLSCSPISGHRSVSWYQQTPGQGLQFLFEYFSETQRNKGNFPGRFSGRQFSNSRSEMNVSTLELGDSALYLCASRPGLAMFQETQYFGPGTRLLVL.

This chain connects TRBV28 to TRBJ1-2, with 7 positions matching TRBD1. The CDR3 is 14 residues long. J gave up 4 bases and V 2 bases, and 4 bases lay outside the gene matches. Per the germline V gene, CDR1 is MDHEN and CDR2 is SYDVKM. The CDR3 nucleotides read TGTGCCAGCAGTTTAAGGAGACAGGGCTATGGCTACACCTTC. Translated, it gives CASSLRRQGYGYTF.

Of note for this clone: A junction boundary mismatches the germline segment, possibly from a read error. The gene calls are TRBV5-3 and TRBJ1-3, with a possible D match to TRBD1 (5 bases). TRBV5-3 counts as an open reading frame of uncertain function. The CDR3 covers 14 residues. CDR3 sequence: CASSLGQGGNTIYF. The CDR3 nucleotides read TGTGCCAGCAGCTTAGGGCAGGGAGGAAACACCATATATTTT.

V is TRBV7-9 and J is TRBJ2-6; the D gene is possibly TRBD1 (6 bases). V gave up 1 base and J gave up 2 bases, with 9 bases separating them. Germline CDR1 SEHNR, CDR2 FQNEAQ (reference sequence). This CDR3 has 16 residues. This chain's CDR3 is CASSLDWTAGANVLTF. The CDR3 DNA follows: TGTGCCAGCAGCTTAGACTGGACAGCTGGGGCCAACGTCCTGACTTTC.

The rearrangement links TRBV9 to TRBJ2-1, with D hard to call. Germline-derived CDR1 and CDR2 are SGDLS and YYNGEE. Trimming left V 0 bases short and J 10 bases short, with 5 bases between. The CDR3 has 11 residues. The CDR3 nucleotides read TGTGCCAGCAGCGTAGAGGTCGAGCAGTTCTTC. It is translated as CASSVEVEQFF.

This clone was seen just once. The chain is built from TRBV7-2 and TRBJ2-3, with 9 bases identical to TRBD2. V dropped 5 bases and J dropped 4; count of bases not matched to a gene: 10. The CDR3 spans 16 residues. Germline V CDR1 and CDR2: SGHTA, FQGNSA. CDR3 sequence reads: CASSPAGAGGADTQYF. The CDR3 DNA is TGTGCCAGCAGCCCAGCCGGGGCGGGGGGGGCAGATACGCAGTATTTT.

The chain couples TRBV29-1 to TRBJ1-1; no clear D. Germline V gene lookup returns CDR1 SQVTM and CDR2 ANQGSEA. Trimming took 2 bases from V and 1 from J, leaving 5 bases between them. The CDR3 loop spans 12 amino acids. CDR3 amino acids: CSVENRNTEAFF. As DNA, the CDR3 is TGCAGCGTTGAAAACAGGAACACTGAAGCTTTCTTT.

The rearrangement joins TRBV7-9 to TRBJ1-4, with D hard to call. Germline V CDR1 and CDR2: SEHNR, FQNEAQ (reference sequence). The V end lost 3 bases, the J end lost 14 bases, and 13 bases lay between the germline ends. CDR3 length: 12 amino acids. The chain's CDR3 is CASSFSTSRLFF. The CDR3 nucleotides are TGTGCCAGCAGCTTCAGCACTTCGAGGCTGTTTTTT.

The V call is TRBV5-4, the J call TRBJ2-7; 8 nucleotides line up with TRBD2. From germline, CDR1 is SGHNT and CDR2 YYREEE (reference sequence). There are 14 residues in the CDR3. The CDR3 region is CASSSEGERETRWV. The CDR3 bases are TGTGCCAGCAGCTCGGAGGGCGAGCGGGAGACCCGTTGGGTC.

The chain recombines TRBV19 with TRBJ2-3; possible D gene TRBD1, 5 bases. The germline V gene encodes CDR1 LNHDA and CDR2 SQIVND (reference sequence). Trimming stripped 10 bases from V and 4 bases from J, with 18 bases between. The length of the CDR3 is 14 residues. This CDR3 reads CATREQVSPDTQYF. DNA of the CDR3: TGTGCCACCAGGGAACAGGTTTCTCCAGATACGCAGTATTTT.

J is TRBJ2-1 and V is TRBV6-4; D is perhaps TRBD2 (6 bases). Trimming took off 3 bases at V and 2 bases at J, with 17 bases between the two ends. Germline V gene data show CDR1 as MRHNA and CDR2 as SNTAGT. CDR3 size: 17 residues. The CDR3 DNA sequence: TGTGCCAGCAGTGAATTAGGGCTAGCGTACGCCTACAATGAGCAGTTCTTC. This gives the protein CASSELGLAYAYNEQFF.

This rearrangement joins TRBV28 to TRBJ2-7; unclear D gene. Between the trimmed V and J ends, which lost 7 bases and 0 bases, there was a span of 4 bases. The CDR3 has 11 residues. CDR1 and CDR2 (germline): MDHEN, SYDVKM. The CDR3 DNA reads as TGTGCCAGCACCCTCTCCTACGAGCAGTACTTC. It encodes CASTLSYEQYF.

The chain couples TRBV7-8 to TRBJ1-3; D is perhaps TRBD1 (6 bases). V was cut by 0 bases and J by 4 bases, with 10 bases left in between. The CDR3 spans 15 residues. Germline V gene sequence: CDR1 SGHVS, CDR2 FQNEAQ. This chain's CDR3 is CASSLAQGSGNTIYF. The CDR3, as DNA: TGTGCCAGCAGCTTAGCGCAGGGGTCGGGAAACACCATATATTTT.

The chain recombines TRBV29-1 with TRBJ2-3; perhaps TRBD1 as D (6 bases). Germline CDR1 SQVTM, CDR2 ANQGSEA. The V end was cut by 3 bases, the J end by 4 bases, with 14 bases between. This CDR3 has 14 residues. CDR3 in amino acids: CSVEVHRAPDTQYF. CDR3 nucleotide sequence: TGCAGCGTTGAGGTCCACAGGGCCCCAGATACGCAGTATTTT.